The 20 T cell receptor beta chains presented below share a single source sample, sequenced in a study of PD-L1 blockade in urothelial cancer. Some clones are missing from TCRdb's copy, which holds only in-frame ones; the method was immunoSEQ multiplex PCR. Here the sample spans about 29,000 clones, about 88% being singletons. The sequences come from PBMCs, collected around atezolizumab (anti-PD-L1) treatment. These receptors were obtained from a man in his fifties or sixties with urothelial cancer.

The rearrangement links TRBV19 to TRBJ2-7; 12 positions match TRBD1. The junction had 10 bases not matched to a gene; V was cut back by 10 bases and J by 6 bases. CDR3 length: 14 amino acids. Per the germline V gene, CDR1 is LNHDA and CDR2 is SQIVND (reference sequence). CDR3 amino acids: CATAGQGAVGEQYF. CDR3 coding DNA: TGTGCCACGGCGGGACAGGGGGCGGTGGGCGAGCAGTACTTC.

This clone was detected once. This chain uses TRBV11-2 with TRBJ2-6; D might be TRBD1 (6 bases). Germline V CDR1 and CDR2: SGHAT, FQNNGV. This CDR3 has 16 residues. V lost 6 bases and J lost 0, with 12 bases in between. CDR3 bases: TGTGCCAGCAGGTCTTACAGGGACTCTGGGGCCAACGTCCTGACTTTC. Translating gives CASRSYRDSGANVLTF.

V and J are TRBV10-2 and TRBJ1-1; TRBD1 aligns across 7 bases. In germline, CDR1 is WSHSY, CDR2 SAAADI. This CDR3 has 14 amino acids. The V and J ends lost 7 bases and 3 bases, in that order; junction bases with no gene match: 8. The CDR3 is CASTSGTAYTEAFF. In DNA, the CDR3 is TGCGCCAGCACCTCCGGGACAGCATACACTGAAGCTTTCTTT.

This clone appeared a few times. The chain recombines TRBV14 with TRBJ2-2; 7 bases fit TRBD1. Germline V lookup: CDR1 SGHDN, CDR2 FVKESK. Trimming cost V 5 bases and J 7 bases; bases outside gene matches: 10. CDR3 length equals 15 residues. CDR3 coding DNA: TGTGCCAGCAGCTTCCGACAGGGACAAGACGGGGAGCTGTTTTTT. This encodes CASSFRQGQDGELFF. The whole variable domain, filled in from reference TRBV14 and TRBJ2-2, reads EAGVTQFPSHSVIEKGQTVTLRCDPISGHDNLYWYRRVMGKEIKFLLHFVKESKQDESGMPNNRFLAERTGGTYSTLKVQPAELEDSGVYFCASSFRQGQDGELFFGEGSRLTVL.

The chain joins TRBV5-1 to TRBJ2-1, with TRBD1 identical over 7 bases. V lost 4 bases to trimming and J lost 0 bases; unmatched junction nucleotides: 4. The germline gives CDR1 SGHRS, CDR2 YFSETQ. This CDR3 has 15 amino acids. The CDR3 nucleotides read TGCGCCAGCAGCACGACAGGGCTCTCCTACAATGAGCAGTTCTTC. Protein product: CASSTTGLSYNEQFF.

Relative to its sample, this clone is medium-sized. The chain couples TRBV7-3 to TRBJ2-3, with D possibly TRBD2 on 6 matching bases. This CDR3 region has 18 residues. Germline CDR1 SGHTA, CDR2 FQGTGA. Between the trimmed V and J ends, which lost 2 bases and 0 bases, there was a span of 18 bases. For the CDR3, the DNA is TGTGCCAGCAGCTTATATTCGGATCGCGGGGCGAGCACAGATACGCAGTATTTT. Translated, it gives CASSLYSDRGASTDTQYF.

This sequence joins TRBV19 and TRBJ1-5; D is perhaps TRBD1 (6 bases). This CDR3 spans 12 amino acids. Germline lookup yields CDR1 LNHDA and CDR2 SQIVND (reference sequence). The germline V and J ends were trimmed by 5 bases and 8 bases, with 10 bases remaining between them. The CDR3 loop is CASSQQGKPQHF. CDR3 in DNA: TGTGCCAGTAGTCAACAGGGAAAGCCCCAGCATTTT. The full variable domain, rest sourced from reference TRBV19 and TRBJ1-5, is DGGITQSPKYLFRKEGQNVTLSCEQNLNHDAMYWYRQDPGQGLRLIYYSQIVNDFQKGDIAEGYSVSREKKESFPLTVTSAQKNPTAFYLCASSQQGKPQHFGDGTRLSIL.

This clone was observed a single time. This chain joins TRBV6-1 and TRBJ1-4; 8 nucleotides agree with TRBD1. The CDR3 is 14 amino acids. V lost 7 bases to trimming and J lost 6 bases; unmatched junction nucleotides: 7. The germline V gene has CDR1 MNHNS and CDR2 SASEGT. CDR3 loop: CASTSGTGHEKLFF. The CDR3 DNA reads as TGTGCCAGCACTTCCGGGACAGGTCATGAAAAACTGTTTTTT.

The chain is built from TRBV9 and TRBJ2-1, with D possibly being TRBD2 (5 bases). Trimming removed 0 bases at V and 5 bases at J, with 15 bases between. CDR1 is SGDLS, CDR2 YYNGEE, per germline. This CDR3 has 16 residues. CDR3 protein: CASSVVASGFNNEQFF. The CDR3 region has the DNA TGTGCCAGCAGCGTAGTCGCGTCGGGATTCAACAATGAGCAGTTCTTC.

This clone was seen more than once but under ten times. V gene TRBV18 combines with J gene TRBJ1-4, with D possibly TRBD1 on 6 matching bases. Germline CDR1 reads KGHSH; CDR2 reads LQKENI. The CDR3 length is 14 residues. Deletions cut 5 bases from V and 1 base from J, with 8 bases between. The CDR3 region is CASSGTLTNEKLFF. The CDR3 DNA sequence: TGTGCCAGCTCAGGGACACTAACTAATGAAAAACTGTTTTTT.

The genes are TRBV5-1 and TRBJ1-3, with 7 positions matching TRBD1. CDR1 is SGHRS and CDR2 is YFSETQ in the germline V gene. This CDR3 comprises 14 residues. V dropped 3 bases and J dropped 8; count of bases not matched to a gene: 8. CDR3: CASSSTGARDTIYF. The CDR3 DNA is TGCGCCAGCAGCTCAACAGGGGCTCGGGACACCATATATTTT.

The chain joins TRBV7-9 to TRBJ1-5; possible D gene TRBD1, 5 bases. Per germline, CDR1 SEHNR and CDR2 FQNEAQ (reference sequence). V was clipped by 2 bases and J by 6 bases, with 11 bases between them. The CDR3 is made up of 14 amino acids. The CDR3 DNA reads TGTGCCAGCAGCTTACCAGGGATGCGTCAGCCCCAGCATTTT. This sequence encodes CASSLPGMRQPQHF.

Turning to this clone: Sequence at one end of the junction differs from germline and may be a read error. The J gene is TRBJ2-2, the V gene TRBV7-7; 9 bases are a match to TRBD1. The CDR3 sequence is 17 residues long. CDR1 and CDR2 from the germline V gene are SSHAT and FNYEAQ (reference sequence). CDR3 nucleotides: TGTGCTAGCAGCTTAGTACCGACAGGGGGAAACACCGGGGAGCTGTTTTTT. Protein sequence: CASSLVPTGGNTGELFF.

The chain uses TRBV10-3 and TRBJ2-7, with 8 positions matching TRBD1. Germline trimming cut 8 bases from V and 5 bases from J; bases unmatched to any gene: 14. The CDR3 is made up of 15 amino acids. The germline CDR1 and CDR2 sequences are ENHRY and SYGVKD. In DNA, the CDR3 is TGTGCCATCGGACAGGACAGGGCTATAGGGAACGAGCAGTACTTC. It translates to CAIGQDRAIGNEQYF.

The V and J genes are TRBV5-1 and TRBJ2-2; 8 bases map to TRBD2. The CDR3 loop spans 18 amino acids. V was pared by 6 bases and J by 6 bases, with 19 bases of the junction left unmatched. Germline-derived CDR1 and CDR2 are SGHRS and YFSETQ. The CDR3 protein is CASNKGDLAGRSPGELFF. Here the CDR3 DNA reads TGCGCCAGCAACAAGGGGGACCTAGCGGGCCGCTCGCCCGGGGAGCTGTTTTTT. The entire variable domain, with the rest obtained from reference TRBV5-1 and TRBJ2-2, is as follows: KAGVTQTPRYLIKTRGQQVTLSCSPISGHRSVSWYQQTPGQGLQFLFEYFSETQRNKGNFPGRFSGRQFSNSRSEMNVSTLELGDSALYLCASNKGDLAGRSPGELFFGEGSRLTVL.

V usage is TRBV5-4 and J usage is TRBJ2-1; possible D gene TRBD1, 5 bases. The CDR3 has 15 amino acids. Germline-derived CDR1 and CDR2 are SGHNT and YYREEE (reference sequence). V was cut by 0 bases and J by 0 bases, with 7 bases left in between. CDR3 amino acids: CASSLGQGSYNEQFF. Written as DNA, the CDR3 is TGTGCCAGCAGCTTGGGGCAGGGCTCCTACAATGAGCAGTTCTTC.

This chain uses TRBV6-5 with TRBJ2-7, with D tentatively TRBD2 (5 bases). CDR1 and CDR2 from the germline V gene are MNHEY and SVGAGI. V lost 5 bases to trimming and J lost 1 base, with 9 bases between them. The CDR3 spans 13 residues. The CDR3 DNA reads TGTGCCAGCAGTCTCCGAGGGTCCTACGAGCAGTACTTC. Translation gives CASSLRGSYEQYF.

The genes are TRBV6-6 and TRBJ1-2, with a weak D call TRBD1 (5 bases). The germline V gene has CDR1 MNHNY and CDR2 SVGAGI (reference sequence). The ends were cut back, 3 bases at V and 7 bases at J, with 12 bases in the middle. The CDR3 runs to 13 residues. The CDR3 loop reads CASSYHGGTGYTF. DNA of the CDR3: TGTGCCAGCAGTTATCATGGGGGGACTGGCTACACCTTC.

This clone was picked up a small number of times. The chain has TRBV4-2 and TRBJ2-2; tentatively, D is TRBD2 (5 bases). The CDR3 is 18 residues long. V was trimmed by 0 bases and J by 3 bases, leaving 17 bases between them. Germline loops: CDR1 LGHNA, CDR2 YNFKEQ. The CDR3 region is CASSQDTTLAGYTGELFF. The CDR3 DNA is TGTGCCAGCAGCCAAGATACAACGCTAGCTGGTTACACCGGGGAGCTGTTTTTT.

This clone came up once. V usage is TRBV4-3 and J usage is TRBJ1-4; D perhaps matches TRBD1 (6 bases). This CDR3 spans 14 amino acids. Germline-derived CDR1 and CDR2 are LGHNA and YSLEER. The V gene lost 5 bases and the J gene lost 8 bases, with 15 bases spanning the gap. DNA of the CDR3: TGCGCCAGCAGCATCAGGGGTAGGAACGAAAAACTGTTTTTT. Its translation is CASSIRGRNEKLFF.